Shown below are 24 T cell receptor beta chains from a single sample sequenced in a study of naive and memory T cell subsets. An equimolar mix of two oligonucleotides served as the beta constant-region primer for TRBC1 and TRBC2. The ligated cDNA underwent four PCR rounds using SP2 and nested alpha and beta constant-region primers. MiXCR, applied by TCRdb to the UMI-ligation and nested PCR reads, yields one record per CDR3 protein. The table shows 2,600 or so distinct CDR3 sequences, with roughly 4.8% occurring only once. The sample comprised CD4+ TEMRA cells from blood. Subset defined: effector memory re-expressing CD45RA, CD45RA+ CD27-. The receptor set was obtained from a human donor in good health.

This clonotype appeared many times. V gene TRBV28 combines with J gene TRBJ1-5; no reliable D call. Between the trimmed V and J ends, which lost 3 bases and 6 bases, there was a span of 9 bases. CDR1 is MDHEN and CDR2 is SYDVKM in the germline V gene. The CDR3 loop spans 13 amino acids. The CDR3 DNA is TGTGCCAGCAGTTTTAGAGGCGGTCAGCCCCAGCATTTT. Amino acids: CASSFRGGQPQHF.

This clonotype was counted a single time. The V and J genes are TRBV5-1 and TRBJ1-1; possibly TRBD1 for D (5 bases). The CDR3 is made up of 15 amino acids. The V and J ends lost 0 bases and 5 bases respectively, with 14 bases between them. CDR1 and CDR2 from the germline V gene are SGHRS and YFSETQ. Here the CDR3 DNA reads TGCGCCAGCAGCTTGGCGGGGCGAAGGCAAACTGAAGCTTTCTTT. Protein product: CASSLAGRRQTEAFF. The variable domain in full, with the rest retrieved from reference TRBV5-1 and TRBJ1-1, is KAGVTQTPRYLIKTRGQQVTLSCSPISGHRSVSWYQQTPGQGLQFLFEYFSETQRNKGNFPGRFSGRQFSNSRSEMNVSTLELGDSALYLCASSLAGRRQTEAFFGQGTRLTVV.

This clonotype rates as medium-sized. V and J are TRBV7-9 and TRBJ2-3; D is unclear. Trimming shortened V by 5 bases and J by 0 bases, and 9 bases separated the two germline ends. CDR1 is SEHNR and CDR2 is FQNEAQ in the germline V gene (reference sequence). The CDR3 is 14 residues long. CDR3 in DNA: TGTGCCAGCAGCCCCTTGTCTAGCACAGATACGCAGTATTTT. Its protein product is CASSPLSSTDTQYF.

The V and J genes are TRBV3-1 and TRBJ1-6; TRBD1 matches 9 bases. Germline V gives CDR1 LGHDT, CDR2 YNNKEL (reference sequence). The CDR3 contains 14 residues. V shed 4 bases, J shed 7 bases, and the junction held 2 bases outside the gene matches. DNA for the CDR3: TGTGCCAGCAGCCTCGGACAGGGGAATTCACCCCTCCACTTT. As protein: CASSLGQGNSPLHF.

CDR3 in DNA: TGTGCCAGTACGCAACGGGAGGGGACTAGCGGGAAGAAGGTCTACAATGAGCAGTTCTTC. This encodes CASTQREGTSGKKVYNEQFF. The V gene is TRBV28, the J gene TRBJ2-1; TRBD2 aligns across 13 bases. The CDR3 runs 20 residues. V lost 9 bases to trimming and J lost 3 bases; unmatched junction nucleotides: 20. From germline, CDR1 is MDHEN and CDR2 SYDVKM.

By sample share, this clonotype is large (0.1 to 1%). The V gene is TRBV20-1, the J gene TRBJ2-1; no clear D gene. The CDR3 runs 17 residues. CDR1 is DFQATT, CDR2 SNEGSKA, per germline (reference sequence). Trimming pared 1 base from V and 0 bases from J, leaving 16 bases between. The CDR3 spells CSARAMGRLSSYNEQFF. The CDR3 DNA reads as TGCAGTGCTAGAGCCATGGGCCGGCTAAGCTCCTACAATGAGCAGTTCTTC.

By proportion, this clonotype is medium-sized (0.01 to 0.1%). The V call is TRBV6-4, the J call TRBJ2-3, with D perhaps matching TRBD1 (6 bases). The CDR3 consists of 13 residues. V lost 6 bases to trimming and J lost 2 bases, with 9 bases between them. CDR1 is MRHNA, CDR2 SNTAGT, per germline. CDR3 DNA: TGTGCCAGCAGCGGGACAAACACAGATACGCAGTATTTT. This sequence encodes CASSGTNTDTQYF.

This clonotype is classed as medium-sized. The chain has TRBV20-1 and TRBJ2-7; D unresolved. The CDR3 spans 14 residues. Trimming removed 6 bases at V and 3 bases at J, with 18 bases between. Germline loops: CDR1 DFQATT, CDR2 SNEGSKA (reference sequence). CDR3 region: CSATATHKVYEQYF. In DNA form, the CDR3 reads TGCAGTGCGACGGCCACGCACAAAGTCTACGAGCAGTACTTC.

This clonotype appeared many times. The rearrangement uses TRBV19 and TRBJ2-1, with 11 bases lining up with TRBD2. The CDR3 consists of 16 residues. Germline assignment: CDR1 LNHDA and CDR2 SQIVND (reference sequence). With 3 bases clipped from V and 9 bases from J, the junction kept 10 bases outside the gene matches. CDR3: CASSMSSLAGGSEQFF. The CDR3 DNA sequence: TGTGCCAGTAGTATGTCGTCCCTAGCGGGAGGCAGTGAGCAGTTCTTC.

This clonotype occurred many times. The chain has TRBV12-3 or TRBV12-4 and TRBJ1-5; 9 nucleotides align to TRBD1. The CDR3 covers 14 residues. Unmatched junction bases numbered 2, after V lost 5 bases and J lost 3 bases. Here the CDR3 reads CASSGQGTNQPQHF. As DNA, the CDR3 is TGTGCCAGCAGTGGACAGGGGACCAATCAGCCCCAGCATTTT.

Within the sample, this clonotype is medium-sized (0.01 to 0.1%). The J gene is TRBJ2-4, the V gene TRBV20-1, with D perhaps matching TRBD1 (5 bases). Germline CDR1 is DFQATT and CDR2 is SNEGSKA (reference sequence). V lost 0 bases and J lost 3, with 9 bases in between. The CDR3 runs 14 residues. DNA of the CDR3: TGCAGTGCTAGAGATGCAGGGCTCAAAAACATTCAGTACTTC. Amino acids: CSARDAGLKNIQYF.

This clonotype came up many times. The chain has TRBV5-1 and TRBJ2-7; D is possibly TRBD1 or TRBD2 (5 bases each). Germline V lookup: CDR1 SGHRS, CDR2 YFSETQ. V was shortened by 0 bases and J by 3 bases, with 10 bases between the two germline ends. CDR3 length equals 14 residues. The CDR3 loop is CASSLGGTNYEQYF. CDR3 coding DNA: TGCGCCAGCAGCTTGGGAGGGACCAACTACGAGCAGTACTTC.

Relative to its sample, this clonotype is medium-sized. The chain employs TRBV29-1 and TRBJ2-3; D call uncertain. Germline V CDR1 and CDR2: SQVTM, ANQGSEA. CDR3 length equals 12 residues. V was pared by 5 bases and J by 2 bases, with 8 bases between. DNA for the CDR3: TGCAGCGTTACCCGCTACACAGATACGCAGTATTTT. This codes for CSVTRYTDTQYF.

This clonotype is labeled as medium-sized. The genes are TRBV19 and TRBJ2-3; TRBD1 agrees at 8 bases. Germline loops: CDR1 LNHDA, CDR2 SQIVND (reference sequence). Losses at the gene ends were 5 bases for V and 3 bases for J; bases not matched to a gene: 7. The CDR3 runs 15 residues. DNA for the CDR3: TGTGCCAGTAGTCCCCGGACAGGGAGGACAGATACGCAGTATTTT. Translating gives CASSPRTGRTDTQYF. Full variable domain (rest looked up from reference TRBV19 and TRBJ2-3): DGGITQSPKYLFRKEGQNVTLSCEQNLNHDAMYWYRQDPGQGLRLIYYSQIVNDFQKGDIAEGYSVSREKKESFPLTVTSAQKNPTAFYLCASSPRTGRTDTQYFGPGTRLTVL.

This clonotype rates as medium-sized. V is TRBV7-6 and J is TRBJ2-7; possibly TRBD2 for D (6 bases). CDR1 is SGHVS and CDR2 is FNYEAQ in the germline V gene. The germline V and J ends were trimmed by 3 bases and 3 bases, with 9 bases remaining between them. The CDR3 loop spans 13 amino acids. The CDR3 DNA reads TGTGCCAGCAGCTTCGGGACTTACTACGAGCAGTACTTC. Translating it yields CASSFGTYYEQYF.

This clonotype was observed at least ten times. The CDR3 sequence: CASIRAGGTDTQYF. The DNA for the CDR3 is TGTGCCAGCATCCGTGCGGGAGGCACAGATACGCAGTATTTT. V gene TRBV6-2 or TRBV6-3 combines with J gene TRBJ2-3, with TRBD2 matching 7 bases. Per germline, CDR1 MNHEY and CDR2 SVGEGT. The CDR3 covers 14 residues. The V and J ends lost 7 bases and 1 base, in that order; junction bases with no gene match: 5.

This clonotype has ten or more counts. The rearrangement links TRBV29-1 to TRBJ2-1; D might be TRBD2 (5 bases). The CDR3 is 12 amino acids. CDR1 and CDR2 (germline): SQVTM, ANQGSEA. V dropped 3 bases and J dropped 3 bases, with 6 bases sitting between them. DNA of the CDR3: TGCAGCGTTGATGGGAGCTACAATGAGCAGTTCTTC. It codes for CSVDGSYNEQFF.

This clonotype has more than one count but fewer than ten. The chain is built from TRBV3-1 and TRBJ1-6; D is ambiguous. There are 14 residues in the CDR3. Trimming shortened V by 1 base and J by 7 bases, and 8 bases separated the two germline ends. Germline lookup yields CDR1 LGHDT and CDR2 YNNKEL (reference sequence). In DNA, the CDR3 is TGTGCCAGCAGCCAAGTAACCGGGAATTCACCCCTCCACTTT. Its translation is CASSQVTGNSPLHF. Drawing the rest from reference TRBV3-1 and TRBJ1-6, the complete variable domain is DTAVSQTPKYLVTQMGNDKSIKCEQNLGHDTMYWYKQDSKKFLKIMFSYNNKELIINETVPNRFSPKSPDKAHLNLHINSLELGDSAVYFCASSQVTGNSPLHFGNGTRLTVT.

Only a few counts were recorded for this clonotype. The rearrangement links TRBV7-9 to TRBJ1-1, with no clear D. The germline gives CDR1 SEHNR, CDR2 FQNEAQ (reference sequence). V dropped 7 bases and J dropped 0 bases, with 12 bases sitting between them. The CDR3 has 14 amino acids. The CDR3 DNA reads TGTGCCAGCACCGAGCTAGGATTGAACACTGAAGCTTTCTTT. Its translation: CASTELGLNTEAFF.

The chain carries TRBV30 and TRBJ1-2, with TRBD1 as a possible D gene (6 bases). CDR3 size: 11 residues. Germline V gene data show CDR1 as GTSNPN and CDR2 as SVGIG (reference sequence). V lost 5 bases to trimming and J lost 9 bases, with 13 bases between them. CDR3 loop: CAWDYRASYTF. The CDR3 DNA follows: TGTGCCTGGGACTACAGGGCCAGCTACACCTTC.

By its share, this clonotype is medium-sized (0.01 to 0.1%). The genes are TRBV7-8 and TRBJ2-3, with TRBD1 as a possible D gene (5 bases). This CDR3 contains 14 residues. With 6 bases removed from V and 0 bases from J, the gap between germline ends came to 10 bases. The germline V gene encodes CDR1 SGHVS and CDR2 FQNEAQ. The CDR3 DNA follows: TGTGCCAGCAGACAGGATCCTAGCACAGATACGCAGTATTTT. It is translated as CASRQDPSTDTQYF. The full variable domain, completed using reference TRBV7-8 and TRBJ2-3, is GAGVSQSPRYKVAKRGQDVALRCDPISGHVSLFWYQQALGQGPEFLTYFQNEAQLDKSGLPSDRFFAERPEGSVSTLKIQRTQQEDSAVYLCASRQDPSTDTQYFGPGTRLTVL.

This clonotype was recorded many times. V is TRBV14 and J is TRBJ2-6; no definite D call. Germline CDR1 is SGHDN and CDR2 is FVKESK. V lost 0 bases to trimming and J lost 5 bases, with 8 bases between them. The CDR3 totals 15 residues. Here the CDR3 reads CASSQDDGWANVLTF. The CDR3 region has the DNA TGTGCCAGCAGCCAAGACGACGGCTGGGCCAACGTCCTGACTTTC. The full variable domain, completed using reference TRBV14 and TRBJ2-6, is EAGVTQFPSHSVIEKGQTVTLRCDPISGHDNLYWYRRVMGKEIKFLLHFVKESKQDESGMPNNRFLAERTGGTYSTLKVQPAELEDSGVYFCASSQDDGWANVLTFGAGSRLTVL.

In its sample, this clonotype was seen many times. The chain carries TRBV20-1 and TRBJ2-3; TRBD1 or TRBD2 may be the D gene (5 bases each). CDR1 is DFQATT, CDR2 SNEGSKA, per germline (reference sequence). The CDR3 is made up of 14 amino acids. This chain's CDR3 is CSKIYRGNTDTQYF. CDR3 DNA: TGCAGCAAAATCTATCGGGGCAACACAGATACGCAGTATTTT.

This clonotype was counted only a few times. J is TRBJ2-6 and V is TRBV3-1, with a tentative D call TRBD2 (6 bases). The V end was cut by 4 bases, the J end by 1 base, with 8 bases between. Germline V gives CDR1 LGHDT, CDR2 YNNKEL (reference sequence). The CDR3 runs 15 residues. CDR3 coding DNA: TGTGCCAGCAGCCCCCGGGAGTCTGGGGCCAACGTCCTGACTTTC. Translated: CASSPRESGANVLTF.